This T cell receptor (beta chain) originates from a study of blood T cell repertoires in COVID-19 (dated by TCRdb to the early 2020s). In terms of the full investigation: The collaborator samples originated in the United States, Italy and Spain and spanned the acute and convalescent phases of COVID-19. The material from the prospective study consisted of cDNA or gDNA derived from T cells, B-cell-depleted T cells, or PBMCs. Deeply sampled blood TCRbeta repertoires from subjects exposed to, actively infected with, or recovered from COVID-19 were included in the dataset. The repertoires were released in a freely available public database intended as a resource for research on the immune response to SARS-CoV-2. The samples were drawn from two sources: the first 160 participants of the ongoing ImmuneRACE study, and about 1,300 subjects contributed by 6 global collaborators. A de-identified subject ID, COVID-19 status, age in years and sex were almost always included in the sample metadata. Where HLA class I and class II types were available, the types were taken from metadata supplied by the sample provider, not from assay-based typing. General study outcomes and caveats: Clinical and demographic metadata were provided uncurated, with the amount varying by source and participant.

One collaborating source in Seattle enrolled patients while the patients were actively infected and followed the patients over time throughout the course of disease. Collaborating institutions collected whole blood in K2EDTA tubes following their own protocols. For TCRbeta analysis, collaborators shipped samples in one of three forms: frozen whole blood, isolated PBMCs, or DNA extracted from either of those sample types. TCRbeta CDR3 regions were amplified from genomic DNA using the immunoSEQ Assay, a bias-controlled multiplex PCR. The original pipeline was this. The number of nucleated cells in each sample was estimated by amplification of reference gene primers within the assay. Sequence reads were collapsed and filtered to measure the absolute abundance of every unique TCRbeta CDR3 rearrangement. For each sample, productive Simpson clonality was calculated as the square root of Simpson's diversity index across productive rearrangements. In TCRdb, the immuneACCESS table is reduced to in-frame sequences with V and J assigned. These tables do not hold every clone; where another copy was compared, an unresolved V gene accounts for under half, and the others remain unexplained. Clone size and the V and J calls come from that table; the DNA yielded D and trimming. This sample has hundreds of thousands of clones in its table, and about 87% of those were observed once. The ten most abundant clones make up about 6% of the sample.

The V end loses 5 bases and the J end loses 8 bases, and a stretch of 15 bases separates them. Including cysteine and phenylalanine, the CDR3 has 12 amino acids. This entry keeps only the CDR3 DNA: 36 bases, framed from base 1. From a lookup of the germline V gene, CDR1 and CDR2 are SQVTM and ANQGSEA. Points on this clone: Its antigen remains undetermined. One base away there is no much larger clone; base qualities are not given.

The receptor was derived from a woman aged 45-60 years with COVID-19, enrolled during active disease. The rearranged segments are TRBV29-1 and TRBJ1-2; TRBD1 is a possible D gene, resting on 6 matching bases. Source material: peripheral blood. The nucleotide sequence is TGCAGCGTTATGGACAGCCCGTACGGCTACACCTTC. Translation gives CSVMDSPYGYTF.